A selection of T cell receptor beta chains follows, all from one sample in a study of blood T cell repertoires in COVID-19. Clones were sequenced by immunoSEQ multiplex PCR, and TCRdb holds only the in-frame ones, with some missing. The profile covers 120,000 or so clones, with approximately 80% appearing a single time and 25% taken by the ten largest. Sequencing was carried out using peripheral blood. The receptors stem from a human donor in a cohort sampled during active COVID-19. The CDR3 runs from the conserved cysteine through the conserved F or W.

TRBV6-5	13	TRBJ2-5	CASSYSTRETQYF
TRBV6-2/TRBV6-3	15	TRBJ1-3	CASSYRGSAGNTIYF
TRBV6-5	15	TRBJ1-1	CASSYPNRGRTEAFF
TRBV9	15	TRBJ2-7	CASSVDLGTGYEQYF
TRBV18	18	TRBJ2-5	CASSPPGLAGGRQETQYF
TRBV6-5	13	TRBJ2-7	CASSFGTAYEQYF
TRBV6-5	15	TRBJ1-2	CASSFGTGGLGGYTF
TRBV25-1	13	TRBJ1-4	CASRQGANEKLFF
TRBV5-4	13	TRBJ1-1	CASSFQQNTEAFF
TRBV3-1/TRBV3-2	16	TRBJ2-5	CASSRWTSGGRETQYF
TRBV19	15	TRBJ2-7	CASSITSGGNYEQYF
TRBV5-4	14	TRBJ2-7	CASSPRGSIHEQYF
TRBV4-1	14	TRBJ2-7	CASSQGLANYEQYF
TRBV28	19	TRBJ1-6	CASGPGTGGTGSYNSPLHF
TRBV5-4	14	TRBJ1-1	CASSFARGNTEAFF
TRBV28	18	TRBJ1-1	CASSVAGTEGSSNTEAFF
TRBV4-2	17	TRBJ2-6	CASSQPLTGGGANVLTF
TRBV7-2	16	TRBJ2-1	CASSLRTSGGFNEQFF
TRBV7-9	15	TRBJ1-6	CASSTGTGLNSPLHF
TRBV10-3	15	TRBJ2-3	CAIRNPTSGTDTQYF
TRBV15	16	TRBJ2-1	CATSRTSGRTYNEQFF
TRBV10-3	15	TRBJ2-7	CAISANTGSSYEQYF
TRBV6-6	15	TRBJ1-5	CASSPPDLINQPQHF
TRBV6-2/TRBV6-3	16	TRBJ2-3	CASSYFRTSVADTQYF
TRBV20-1	10	TRBJ1-1	CRQGDTEAFF
TRBV7-9	16	TRBJ2-5	CASSSNRGNWEETQYF
TRBV24-1	13	TRBJ2-5	CATRGALQETQYF
TRBV9	16	TRBJ2-5	CASSVGLVATTETQYF
TRBV5-1	14	TRBJ2-3	CASSLELGTDTQYF
TRBV5-1	16	TRBJ2-1	CASSLGRGNSYNEQFF
TRBV6-1	15	TRBJ2-3	CASSELGHSTDTQYF
TRBV3-1/TRBV3-2	15	TRBJ1-1	CASSQRAGGDTEAFF
TRBV25-1	15	TRBJ2-3	CASTNERGGSDTQYF
TRBV7-8	14	TRBJ2-7	CASSATGAAYEQYF
TRBV2	12	TRBJ1-2	CASYRVGYGYTF
TRBV12-3/TRBV12-4	12	TRBJ2-7	CASTDRRNEQYF
TRBV5-1	15	TRBJ1-4	CASSLAGGGQEKLFF
TRBV5-4	14	TRBJ1-1	CASSLYTADTEAFF
TRBV4-2	15	TRBJ2-2	CASSQASGGAGELFF
TRBV5-4	14	TRBJ2-7	CASSRGLGGYEQYF
TRBV5-8	14	TRBJ1-4	CASSRRQGHEKLFF
TRBV10-3	13	TRBJ1-1	CAISDREVTEAFF
TRBV14	13	TRBJ1-2	CASSPQGSYGYTF
TRBV19	14	TRBJ2-3	CASSSGRAPDTQYF
TRBV19	14	TRBJ1-3	CARRLDISGNTIYF
TRBV24-1	15	TRBJ1-1	CATSDLSRVKTEAFF
TRBV7-9	15	TRBJ2-3	CASSRTSGGKDTQYF